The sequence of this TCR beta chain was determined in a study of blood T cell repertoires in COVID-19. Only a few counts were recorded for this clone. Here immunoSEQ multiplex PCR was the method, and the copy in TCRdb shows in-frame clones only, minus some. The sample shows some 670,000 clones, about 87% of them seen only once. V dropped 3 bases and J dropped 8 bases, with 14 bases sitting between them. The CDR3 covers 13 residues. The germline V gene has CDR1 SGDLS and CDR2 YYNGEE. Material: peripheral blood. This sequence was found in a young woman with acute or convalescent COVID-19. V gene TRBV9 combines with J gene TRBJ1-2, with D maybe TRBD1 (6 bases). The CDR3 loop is CASSAQNREGYTF. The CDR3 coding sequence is TGTGCCAGCAGCGCCCAGAACAGGGAGGGCTACACCTTC.